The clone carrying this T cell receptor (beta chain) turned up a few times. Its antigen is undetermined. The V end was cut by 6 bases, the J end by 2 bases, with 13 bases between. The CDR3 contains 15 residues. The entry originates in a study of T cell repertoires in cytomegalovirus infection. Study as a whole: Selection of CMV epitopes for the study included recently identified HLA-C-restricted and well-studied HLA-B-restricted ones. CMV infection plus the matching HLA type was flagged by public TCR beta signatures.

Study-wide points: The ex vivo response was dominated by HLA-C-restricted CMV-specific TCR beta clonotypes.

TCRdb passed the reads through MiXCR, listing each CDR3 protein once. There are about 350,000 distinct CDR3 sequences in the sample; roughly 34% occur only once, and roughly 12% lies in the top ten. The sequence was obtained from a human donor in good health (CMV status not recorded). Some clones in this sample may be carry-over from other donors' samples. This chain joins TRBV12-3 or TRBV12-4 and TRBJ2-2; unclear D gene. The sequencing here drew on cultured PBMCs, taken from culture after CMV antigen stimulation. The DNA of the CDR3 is TGTGCCAGCAGACCTACGGACCGAAACACCGGGGAGCTGTTTTTT. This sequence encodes CASRPTDRNTGELFF.